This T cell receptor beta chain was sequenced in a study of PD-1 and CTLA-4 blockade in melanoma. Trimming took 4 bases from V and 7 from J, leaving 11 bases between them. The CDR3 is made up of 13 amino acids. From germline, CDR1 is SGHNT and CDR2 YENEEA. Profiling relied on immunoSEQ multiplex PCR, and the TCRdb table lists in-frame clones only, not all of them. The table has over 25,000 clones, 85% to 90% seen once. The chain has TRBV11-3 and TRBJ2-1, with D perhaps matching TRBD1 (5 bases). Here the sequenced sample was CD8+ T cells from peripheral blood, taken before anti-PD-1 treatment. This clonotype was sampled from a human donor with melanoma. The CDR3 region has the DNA TGTGCCAGCAGCTCGCAGGGTTTTAATGAGCAGTTCTTC. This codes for CASSSQGFNEQFF.